Given below is one TCR beta chain in context. Its antigen remains unidentified. In each sample, roughly 1-11 million cryopreserved PBMC were present before DNA extraction. Germline V gene data show CDR1 as SGHNT and CDR2 as YYREEE (reference sequence). The trim removed 2 bases at V and 5 bases at J, leaving 4 bases unmatched. The CDR3 covers 15 residues. The record originates from a study of long-term antiretroviral therapy in people with HIV. With survey level as its setting, the immunoSEQ assay was v3.0. Assay used: immunoSEQ multiplex PCR; TCRdb lists only in-frame clones, some missing. Of more than 20,000 clones listed, 85% to 90% were seen once; the top ten hold around 4.7%. Findings of the study overall: Investigators report no available data on ART adherence, viral resistance or therapy changes. ART preceded a rise in diversity that nonetheless stayed lower than in transplant donor controls. Controls showed broader CDR3 length ranges than did the HIV repertoires.

This clonotype was obtained from a man aged 35-49 years with HIV. This specimen was unsorted PBMCs, taken just over 2.6 years after starting antiretroviral therapy. The chain uses TRBV5-4 and TRBJ2-4; the match to TRBD1 covers 10 bases. Here the CDR3 DNA reads TGTGCCAGCAGCTTTGGACAGGGGGGTCAAAACATTCAGTACTTC. The encoded protein is CASSFGQGGQNIQYF. Combining the CDR3 with reference TRBV5-4 and TRBJ2-4 gives the whole variable domain ETGVTQSPTHLIKTRGQQVTLRCSSQSGHNTVSWYQQALGQGPQFIFQYYREEENGRGNFPPRFSGLQFPNYSSELNVNALELDDSALYLCASSFGQGGQNIQYFGAGTRLSVL.